This T cell receptor (beta chain) was recorded in a study of T cell responses to AZD1222 COVID-19 vaccine. To note about this clone: The antigen is not known.

The data were produced by immunoSEQ multiplex PCR, yet TCRdb's version contains in-frame clones alone and is incomplete. The sample lists 140,000 to 150,000 clones; approximately 88% were seen once. Study observations and caveats: Dominant CD4 TCR responses targeted spike regions 160-218 and 743-854. The donor cohort was predominantly white British with a female majority, and clonal diversity may have been underestimated. Breadth and depth of Spike-specific TCRs rose after two AZD1222 doses. Per reports, nearly half of all spike-specific TCRs target regions that are unmutated in variants.

From germline, CDR1 is MNHEY and CDR2 SVGAGI. V was trimmed by 9 bases and J by 6 bases, leaving 12 bases between them. This CDR3 region has 11 residues. This sequence was found in an adult in good health. This specimen consisted of peripheral blood, obtained on day 0 of AZD1222 vaccination. This sequence joins TRBV6-5 and TRBJ2-7, with D perhaps matching TRBD2 (6 bases). CDR3 loop: CARGLECEQYF. CDR3 DNA sequence: TGTGCCAGGGGACTCGAGTGCGAGCAGTACTTC.